A selection of T cell receptor beta chains follows, all from one sample in a study of blood T cell repertoires in COVID-19. The method was immunoSEQ multiplex PCR; TCRdb's version includes in-frame clones alone and lacks a portion of them. Of about 200,000 clones in the sample, over 70% were seen once. Specimen: peripheral blood. The receptors originated from a woman between 70 and 85 years old with acute or convalescent COVID-19. Each CDR3 is given with its conserved first and last residue. Fields, in order: J gene, D gene, clone size, V gene, CDR3 DNA, CDR3 protein. D genes are given only for firm matches. Rows may omit the clone size; those that give it use once, few, many or a size class.

TRBJ2-3 NA few TRBV19 TGTGCCAGTAGTATAGGCGGTCTTCGCACAGATACGCAGTATTTT CASSIGGLRTDTQYF
TRBJ1-5 TRBD1 NA TRBV18 TGTGCCAGCTCACAGGGACAGGGGTCCCAGCCCCAGCATTTT CASSQGQGSQPQHF
TRBJ2-7 NA NA TRBV7-9 TGTGCCAGCAGCCTAAAGGGGATTGGAGAGCAGTACTTC CASSLKGIGEQYF
TRBJ2-1 TRBD1 once TRBV13 TGTGCCAGCAGCTTAGCGGGACAGGGGGCGCCAGCGGGAGGCCGCCTAAGCTCCTACAATGAGCAGTTCTTC CASSLAGQGAPAGGRLSSYNEQFF
TRBJ1-5 TRBD1 NA TRBV27 TGTGCCAGCAGCGAGGGACAGGGGGTAGGTCAGCCCCAGCATTTT CASSEGQGVGQPQHF
TRBJ1-5 NA NA TRBV19 TGTGCCAGTAGTACCACAAGTGTCGGCAATCAGCCCCAGCATTTT CASSTTSVGNQPQHF
TRBJ2-3 TRBD1 once TRBV28 TGTGCCAGCACCTCTCAGACAGGGGCAACAGATACGCAGTATTTT CASTSQTGATDTQYF
TRBJ2-1 TRBD1 NA TRBV6-6 TGTGCCAGCAGTTACCCGGGCGGACAGGGCTACAATGAGCAGTTCTTC CASSYPGGQGYNEQFF
TRBJ2-2 NA NA TRBV5-1 TGCGCCAGCAAGGTGGGGGCCGCCAGCACCGGGGAGCTGTTTTTT CASKVGAASTGELFF
TRBJ2-7 NA NA TRBV11-2 TGTGCCAGCAGCTTAGAAGCCGGGAGCTCCTACGAGCAGTACTTC CASSLEAGSSYEQYF
TRBJ1-2 NA NA TRBV12-3/TRBV12-4 TGTGCCAGCAGCCCACGGGGGGACTATGGCTACACCTTC CASSPRGDYGYTF
TRBJ2-2 NA NA TRBV2 TGTGCCAGCAGTGAGCAGCGGGCGAACACCGGGGAGCTGTTTTTT CASSEQRANTGELFF
TRBJ1-2 TRBD1 NA TRBV19 TGTGCCAGTAACACAGGGGGCCGAGACTATGGCTACACCTTC CASNTGGRDYGYTF
TRBJ1-3 NA few TRBV28 TGTGCCAGCAGGCGCACAGGAAGAACGGCAAACACCATATATTTT CASRRTGRTANTIYF
TRBJ2-1 TRBD2 NA TRBV7-3 TGTGCCAGCAGCTTACCGCCCCTAACTAGCGGGAGGGCCAATGAGCAGTTCTTC CASSLPPLTSGRANEQFF
TRBJ2-7 TRBD2 NA TRBV10-3 TGTGCCATCACCGCGGGAGCCAACTACGAGCAGTACTTC CAITAGANYEQYF
TRBJ2-1 NA NA TRBV9 TGTGCCAGCAGCGTAGAGGCTCGGACAACCCCATCAAGACGAGCGAATGAGCAGTTCTTC CASSVEARTTPSRRANEQFF
TRBJ1-4 TRBD1 NA TRBV5-1 TGCGCCAGCAGCTCCACAGGGGGCCCGGCGGAAAAACTGTTTTTT CASSSTGGPAEKLFF
TRBJ1-6 TRBD1 NA TRBV7-9 TGTGCCAGCAGCCTGGGGACAGAGACTCATTCACCCCTCCACTTT CASSLGTETHSPLHF
TRBJ2-1 TRBD2 once TRBV4-1 TGCGCCAGCAGCCACCCCAAGGAGGCGACTAGCGGGAGGGATGAGCAGTTCTTC CASSHPKEATSGRDEQFF
TRBJ2-7 NA NA TRBV5-4 TGTGCCAGCGGGAAAGGACATCCAGACGAGCAGTACTTC CASGKGHPDEQYF
TRBJ2-1 TRBD2 NA TRBV5-1 TGCGCCAGCAGCTTGCTAGCGGGAGTTTCCAATGAGCAGTTCTTC CASSLLAGVSNEQFF
TRBJ1-6 TRBD1 NA TRBV28 TGTGCCAGCAGTTTTCGACAGGGTGGTTCACCCCTCCACTTT CASSFRQGGSPLHF
TRBJ1-2 NA NA TRBV28 TGTGCCAGCAGTTTAGGCGGAGGGGTTGGCTACACCTTC CASSLGGGVGYTF
TRBJ1-1 TRBD1 NA TRBV7-2 TGTGCCAGCAGCCCTCAGACAGGGACGGTGACTGAAGCTTTCTTT CASSPQTGTVTEAFF
TRBJ2-7 TRBD2 NA TRBV7-9 TGTGCCAGCAGTTCGAGCGGGAGGGGAGGCCTCTACGAGCAGTACTTC CASSSSGRGGLYEQYF
TRBJ2-7 NA NA TRBV7-2 TGTGCCAGCAGCTGGGGGGACTCCAACGAGCAGTACTTC CASSWGDSNEQYF
TRBJ1-3 NA NA TRBV27 TGTGCCAGCAGTTCTAACGGGGGGTTCGGAAACACCATATATTTT CASSSNGGFGNTIYF
TRBJ2-1 TRBD2 NA TRBV10-3 TGTGCCATCAGTGAGAGGCTAGCGGGCACAAATGAGCAGTTCTTC CAISERLAGTNEQFF
TRBJ2-7 NA NA TRBV6-5 TGTGCCACCCGGTTGGGGGGCTCCTACGAGCAGTACTTC CATRLGGSYEQYF
TRBJ2-7 TRBD2 NA TRBV18 TGTGCCAGCTCACCCGGGCTAGCGGGTCTCTACGAGCAGTACTTC CASSPGLAGLYEQYF
TRBJ2-3 TRBD2 NA TRBV13 TGTGCCAGCAGCTCCCCCCCTCTAGCGGGAGGGCCGAGTGATACGCAGTATTTT CASSSPPLAGGPSDTQYF
TRBJ2-2 TRBD2 NA TRBV19 TGTGCCAGTGTGGCCCCGGGACTAGCGCCAACCGGGGAGCTGTTTTTT CASVAPGLAPTGELFF
TRBJ2-1 NA NA TRBV6-2/TRBV6-3 TGTGCCAGCAGTTACTCGTTTGGGAGTGAGCAGTTCTTC CASSYSFGSEQFF
TRBJ2-7 TRBD2 NA TRBV30 TGTGCCTGGAGTGTACTGACTAGCGGGGGGCCCTACGAGCAGTACTTC CAWSVLTSGGPYEQYF
TRBJ2-2 NA NA TRBV21-1 TGTGCCAGCAGCAACCTGATCTCCTTACTAGAGGACACCGGGGAGCTGTTTTTT CASSNLISLLEDTGELFF
TRBJ1-5 TRBD1 NA TRBV2 TGTGCCAGCAGCGGACAGGGTTTAAATCAGCCCCAGCATTTT CASSGQGLNQPQHF
TRBJ2-3 TRBD1 once TRBV14 TGTGCCAGCAGCCGACAGGGGGATTCTAGAGATACGCAGTATTTT CASSRQGDSRDTQYF
TRBJ1-6 NA NA TRBV9 TGTGCCAGCAGCGTAGATCGGGGCTATAATTCACCCCTCCACTTT CASSVDRGYNSPLHF
TRBJ1-5 NA NA TRBV6-5 TGTGCCAGCAGGCAAACAGGGTATAATCAGCCCCAGCATTTT CASRQTGYNQPQHF
TRBJ2-1 TRBD2 NA TRBV28 TGTGCCAGCAGTCGCCCCGGGGTAGCGGGTAGGAATGAGCAGTTCTTC CASSRPGVAGRNEQFF
TRBJ2-1 TRBD2 NA TRBV4-1 TGCGCCAGCAGCCAGGGACTAGCGGGAGCCCCCTACAATGAGCAGTTCTTC CASSQGLAGAPYNEQFF
TRBJ2-1 TRBD2 NA TRBV9 TGTGCCAGCAGCGTAGATCTGCGGGGGGGCCTTAATGAGCAGTTCTTC CASSVDLRGGLNEQFF
TRBJ1-2 TRBD1 NA TRBV30 TGTGCCTGCGTCCCGGGACAGGGGTTAGGGTATGGCTACACCTTC CACVPGQGLGYGYTF
TRBJ1-1 TRBD1 once TRBV10-2 TGCGCCAGCAGTCGGACAGGGACAAGCACTGAAGCTTTCTTT CASSRTGTSTEAFF
TRBJ2-7 TRBD2 NA TRBV18 TGTGCCAGCTCACTTTTAGCGGGAGCCTACGAGCAGTACTTC CASSLLAGAYEQYF
TRBJ1-2 NA NA TRBV25-1 TGTGCCAGCAGTGACCATACGAGGGCCGGCGCCGACTATGGCTACACCTTC CASSDHTRAGADYGYTF
TRBJ2-2 TRBD1 few TRBV28 TGTGCCAGCAGTTTACGACAGGGGTTTTCCGGGGAGCTGTTTTTT CASSLRQGFSGELFF
TRBJ1-1 TRBD1 few TRBV6-5 TGTGCCAGCAGACAACCGGGACAGGGATATGCTGAAGCTTTCTTT CASRQPGQGYAEAFF
TRBJ2-7 NA NA TRBV2 TGTGCCAGCAGTGAAGGGACAGCTAGCGAGCAGTACTTC CASSEGTASEQYF
TRBJ2-1 NA NA TRBV7-2 TGTGCCAGCAGCTTCAGCGGGTCCAGCTCCTACAATGAGCAGTTCTTC CASSFSGSSSYNEQFF